A single sample gave rise to the 19 T cell receptor beta chains below, sequenced in a study of T cells in women clearing cervical HPV infection (dated by TCRdb to about 2018). The method behind the library was the immunoSEQ multiplex PCR assay. The table was pulled from immuneACCESS by TCRdb, which kept in-frame rearrangements only. Such tables lose some clones; where checked, under half of the loss comes from unresolved V genes, and the rest has no known cause. This sample's table has entries for 20,000 or so clones. 5.4% of the sample is taken by the ten largest. Input material: blood buffy coat. Receptor source: a woman between 18 and 70 years old with a cervical HPV16 infection that either progressed to CIN3+ or cleared (not recorded which).

A note on this clone: Coverage ceases 3 residues before the CDR3 finishes, and the germline J gene fills in the end. This sequence joins TRBV5-1 and TRBJ2-7; 7 bases fit TRBD1. With 7 bases clipped from V and 0 bases from J, the junction kept 10 bases outside the gene matches. The CDR3 is made up of 15 amino acids. In germline, CDR1 is SGHRS, CDR2 YFSETQ. Incomplete CDR3 DNA: TGCGCCAGCTCGACCTCGGCAGGGGGCTCCTACGAG. Translation: CASSTSAGGSYE. The complete CDR3 reads CASSTSAGGSYEQYF.

As concerns this clone: With the read ending 3 residues before the CDR3 end, the germline J gene is used to fill in that end. The chain recombines TRBV7-6 with TRBJ1-2; perhaps TRBD1 as D (6 bases). The CDR3 consists of 13 residues. The germline V gene has CDR1 SGHVS and CDR2 FNYEAQ. CDR3 region: CASSIRGPDDYTF. The sequenced CDR3 bases are TGTGCCAGCAGCATCAGGGGACCAGACGAC.

Of note for this clone: The read falls 3 residues short of the CDR3 end, and the missing part is taken from the germline J gene. The V and J genes are TRBV5-1 and TRBJ2-2; a possible D gene is TRBD1 (7 bases). This CDR3 is built from 18 residues. Germline CDR1 and CDR2: SGHRS and YFSETQ. The CDR3 loop reads CASSLPSGGGVDGEKLFF. The sequenced part of the CDR3 DNA is TGCGCCAGCAGCTTACCTTCCGGAGGGGGCGTCGATGGTGAAAAG.

A note on this clone: The read terminates 3 residues ahead of where the CDR3 ends, so the germline J gene completes it. The J gene is TRBJ2-2, the V gene TRBV18; 8 bases are shared with TRBD1. The CDR3 loop spans 16 amino acids. Losses at the gene ends were 2 bases for V and 7 bases for J; bases not matched to a gene: 9. Germline V gene lookup returns CDR1 KGHSH and CDR2 LQKENI. The CDR3 spells CASSPGTGGVFGELFF. The CDR3 bases that were read are TGTGCCAGCTCACCAGGAACAGGGGGAGTTTTCGGGGAG.

The CDR3 here is CSARDSPRQGLNSPLHF. CDR3 DNA, as far as it was read: TGCAGTGCTAGAGATTCCCCGAGACAGGGGCTTAATTCACCC. This chain joins TRBV20-1 and TRBJ1-6; 8 bases map to TRBD1. The CDR3 end falls 3 residues outside the read, so it is completed with the germline J gene. J was trimmed by 6 bases and V by 0 bases; bases with no gene match: 10. Germline assignment: CDR1 DFQATT and CDR2 SNEGSKA (reference sequence). The CDR3 runs 17 residues.

A remark on this clone: The DNA ends 3 residues before the CDR3 does, and the rest of the CDR3 is filled in from the germline J gene. V is TRBV7-6 and J is TRBJ2-3; unclear D gene. The V gene lost 2 bases and the J gene lost 2 bases, with 14 bases spanning the gap. The CDR3 runs to 16 residues. Germline V gene lookup returns CDR1 SGHVS and CDR2 FNYEAQ. The CDR3 sequence: CASSLLPSRLTDTQYF. CDR3 bases read: TGTGCCAGCAGCTTACTGCCGTCGCGGCTCACAGATACG.

A remark on this clone: The sequenced fragment ends 3 residues before the CDR3 boundary, so the rest is inferred from the germline J gene. The rearrangement uses TRBV19 and TRBJ1-3; 8 bases match TRBD1. Germline V gene lookup returns CDR1 LNHDA and CDR2 SQIVND (reference sequence). This CDR3 comprises 14 residues. The V segment lost 8 bases and the J segment 0 bases; nucleotides outside the gene matches: 3. CDR3 loop: CASGTGFSGNTIYF. Partial CDR3 DNA: TGTGCCAGTGGGACAGGATTCTCTGGAAACACC. The full variable domain, in which reference TRBV19 and TRBJ1-3 provide the parts outside the CDR3, is DGGITQSPKYLFRKEGQNVTLSCEQNLNHDAMYWYRQDPGQGLRLIYYSQIVNDFQKGDIAEGYSVSREKKESFPLTVTSAQKNPTAFYLCASGTGFSGNTIYFGEGSWLTVV.

Worth noting for this clone: The read halts 3 residues ahead of the CDR3 end, with the missing end drawn from the germline J gene. This chain uses TRBV11-3 with TRBJ2-7, with D perhaps matching TRBD1 (6 bases). The CDR3 covers 15 residues. Between the trimmed V and J ends, which lost 6 bases and 0 bases, there was a span of 15 bases. Germline CDR1 SGHNT, CDR2 YENEEA. Here the CDR3 reads CASRAQGPPSYEQYF. The sequenced CDR3 bases are TGTGCCAGCAGAGCACAGGGACCCCCCTCCTACGAG. Together with reference TRBV11-3 and TRBJ2-7, the CDR3 gives the full variable domain: EAGVVQSPRYKIIEKKQPVAFWCNPISGHNTLYWYLQNLGQGPELLIRYENEEAVDDSQLPKDRFSAERLKGVDSTLKIQPAELGDSAVYLCASRAQGPPSYEQYFGPGTRLTVT.

To note about this clone: With the read ending 3 residues before the CDR3 end, the germline J gene is used to fill in that end. The V and J genes are TRBV6-1 and TRBJ1-1; D is perhaps TRBD1 (5 bases). V was cut by 4 bases and J by 5 bases, with 11 bases left in between. The germline V gene encodes CDR1 MNHNS and CDR2 SASEGT. The CDR3 sequence is 13 residues long. The sequenced part of the CDR3 DNA is TGTGCCAGCAGTGGGGGGGTTGGGACTGAA. Its translation is CASSGGVGTE. The full CDR3 sequence reads CASSGGVGTEAFF.

Details on this clone: Read sequence stops 3 residues before the CDR3 end, and the germline J gene provides the missing end. The chain recombines TRBV20-1 with TRBJ2-7; 12 nucleotides agree with TRBD1. The germline CDR1 and CDR2 sequences are DFQATT and SNEGSKA (reference sequence). V shed 1 base, J shed 3 bases, and the junction held 4 bases outside the gene matches. The CDR3 contains 15 residues. Incomplete CDR3 DNA: TGCAGTGCTAGAGGTGGGACAGGGGGCATCTACGAG. Its translation: CSARGGTGGIYE. The whole CDR3 is CSARGGTGGIYEQYF.

As for this clone: The CDR3 is cut off 3 residues early in the read; its end comes from the germline J gene. The chain employs TRBV6-2 or TRBV6-3 and TRBJ1-1, with D maybe TRBD1 (5 bases). The ends were cut back, 6 bases at V and 3 bases at J, with 23 bases in the middle. Germline CDR1 and CDR2: MNHEY and SVGEGT. The CDR3 loop spans 17 amino acids. The CDR3 bases that were read are TGTGCCAGCAGCCCTAGAGGGGTAATATCAACGTACACTGAA. Protein product: CASSPRGVISTYTE. The complete CDR3 reads CASSPRGVISTYTEAFF.

As for this clone: The sequence runs out 3 residues before the end of the CDR3; the remainder is reconstructed from the germline J gene. The V call is TRBV7-6, the J call TRBJ1-1; D possibly corresponds to TRBD1 (5 bases). The CDR3 has 15 residues. Germline values: CDR1 SGHVS, CDR2 FNYEAQ. The CDR3 spells CASSLEVLAGGVAFF. Partial CDR3 DNA: TGTGCCAGCAGCTTAGAAGTGTTGGCAGGAGGGGTA.

A remark on this clone: The CDR3 end lies 3 residues beyond the end of the read and is filled in from the germline J gene. The V gene is TRBV20-1, the J gene TRBJ2-3; D is ambiguous. There are 12 residues in the CDR3. Per the germline V gene, CDR1 is DFQATT and CDR2 is SNEGSKA (reference sequence). The CDR3 DNA, read in part, is TGCAGTGCTAGTTCCTCCTTAGAGACG. Translated: CSASSSLET. The CDR3 reads in full as CSASSSLETQYF.

On this clone itself: The read is 3 residues too short to cover the CDR3 end, so that end is filled in from the germline J gene. The chain combines TRBV19 with TRBJ2-1, with 8 bases matching TRBD2. The CDR3 is 15 residues long. V was pared by 1 base and J by 3 bases, with 2 bases of the junction left unmatched. In germline, CDR1 is LNHDA, CDR2 SQIVND (reference sequence). CDR3 sequence reads: CASSIAGGNYNEQFF. CDR3 DNA (partial): TGTGCCAGTAGTATAGCGGGGGGGAACTACAATGAG. Complete variable domain (other parts from reference TRBV19 and TRBJ2-1): DGGITQSPKYLFRKEGQNVTLSCEQNLNHDAMYWYRQDPGQGLRLIYYSQIVNDFQKGDIAEGYSVSREKKESFPLTVTSAQKNPTAFYLCASSIAGGNYNEQFFGPGTRLTVL.

A remark on this clone: The read gets to within 3 residues of the CDR3 end, and the germline J gene fills in the rest. The V gene is TRBV19, the J gene TRBJ2-3; TRBD2 matches at 14 bases. Germline CDR1 LNHDA, CDR2 SQIVND (reference sequence). The CDR3 consists of 16 residues. CDR3 bases read: TGTGCCAGTAGTAAGGGACTAGCGGGGGTATCTGGGACG. Its protein product is CASSKGLAGVSGT. The whole CDR3 reads CASSKGLAGVSGTQYF. The full variable domain, its missing parts supplied by reference TRBV19 and TRBJ2-3, is DGGITQSPKYLFRKEGQNVTLSCEQNLNHDAMYWYRQDPGQGLRLIYYSQIVNDFQKGDIAEGYSVSREKKESFPLTVTSAQKNPTAFYLCASSKGLAGVSGTQYFGPGTRLTVL.

On this clone: The read gets to within 3 residues of the CDR3 end, and the germline J gene fills in the rest. The chain employs TRBV4-2 and TRBJ1-1; possible D gene TRBD1, 6 bases. Germline V gene lookup returns CDR1 LGHNA and CDR2 YNFKEQ. Trimming removed 1 base at V and 4 bases at J, with 10 bases between. This CDR3 comprises 14 residues. This CDR3 reads CASSQVGAVTEAFF. The CDR3 bases that were read are TGTGCCAGCAGCCAAGTGGGGGCTGTCACTGAA.

A remark on this clone: The sequenced fragment ends 3 residues before the CDR3 boundary, so the rest is inferred from the germline J gene. The V call is TRBV19, the J call TRBJ1-5; 9 positions agree with TRBD1. V dropped 8 bases and J dropped 6; count of bases not matched to a gene: 5. The CDR3 length is 13 residues. CDR1 LNHDA and CDR2 SQIVND come from the germline V gene (reference sequence). CDR3 bases read: TGTGCCAGTGAGGACAGGGGTGGTCAGCCC. It codes for CASEDRGGQP. The whole CDR3 protein reads CASEDRGGQPQHF.

For this clone: The read is 3 residues too short to cover the CDR3 end, so that end is filled in from the germline J gene. The gene calls are TRBV2 and TRBJ1-6; D is perhaps TRBD1 (5 bases). The CDR3 loop spans 14 amino acids. V was trimmed by 3 bases and J by 8 bases, leaving 11 bases between them. Looked up from germline, CDR1 is SNHLY and CDR2 is FYNNEI. The part of the CDR3 DNA that was read is TGTGCCAGCAGTGAGGTTGGGGCCTATTCACCC. Its protein product is CASSEVGAYSP. In full, the CDR3 reads CASSEVGAYSPLHF.

As concerns this clone: The read terminates 3 residues ahead of where the CDR3 ends, so the germline J gene completes it. V and J are TRBV15 and TRBJ2-6, with D possibly being TRBD1 (5 bases). V was shortened by 1 base and J by 2 bases, with 9 bases between the two germline ends. CDR3 size: 16 residues. The germline V gene encodes CDR1 LNHNV and CDR2 YYDKDF (reference sequence). The CDR3 bases that were read are TGTGCCACCAGCAGAGCGCCAGGGACTGGGGCCAACGTC. Encoded protein: CATSRAPGTGANV. The complete CDR3 reads CATSRAPGTGANVLTF.